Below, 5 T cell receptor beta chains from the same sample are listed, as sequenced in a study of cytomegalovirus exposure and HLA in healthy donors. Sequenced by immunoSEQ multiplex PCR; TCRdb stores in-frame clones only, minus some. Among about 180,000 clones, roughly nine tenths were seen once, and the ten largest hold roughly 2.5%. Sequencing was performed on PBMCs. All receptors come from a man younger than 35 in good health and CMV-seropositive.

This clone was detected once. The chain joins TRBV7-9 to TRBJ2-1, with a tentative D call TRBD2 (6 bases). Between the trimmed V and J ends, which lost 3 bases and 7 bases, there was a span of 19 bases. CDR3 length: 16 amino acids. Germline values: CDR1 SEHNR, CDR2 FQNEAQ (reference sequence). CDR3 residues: CASSFLLTRVQNEQFF. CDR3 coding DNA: TGTGCCAGCAGCTTTTTATTGACTAGGGTCCAGAATGAGCAGTTCTTC.

CDR3 sequence reads: CASSLFPIVGAVTEAFF. The CDR3 DNA reads as TGTGCCAGCAGTTTATTCCCGATTGTGGGGGCGGTGACTGAAGCTTTCTTT. The chain uses TRBV28 and TRBJ1-1, with D possibly matching TRBD1 (6 bases). The CDR3 covers 17 residues. The germline V gene has CDR1 MDHEN and CDR2 SYDVKM. The V and J ends lost 1 base and 5 bases respectively, with 20 bases between them.

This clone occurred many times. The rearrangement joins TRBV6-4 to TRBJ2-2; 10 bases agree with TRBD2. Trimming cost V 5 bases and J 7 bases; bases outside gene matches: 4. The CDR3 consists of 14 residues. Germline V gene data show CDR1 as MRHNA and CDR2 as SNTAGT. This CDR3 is CASSPSGGDGELFF. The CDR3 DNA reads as TGTGCCAGCAGTCCGAGCGGGGGGGACGGGGAGCTGTTTTTT.

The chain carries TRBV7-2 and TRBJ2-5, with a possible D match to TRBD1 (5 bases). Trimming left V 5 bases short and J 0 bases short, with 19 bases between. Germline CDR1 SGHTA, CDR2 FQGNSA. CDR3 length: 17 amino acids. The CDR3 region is CASSRPNRGRDQETQYF. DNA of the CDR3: TGTGCCAGCAGCCGCCCAAATAGGGGCAGGGACCAAGAGACCCAGTACTTC.

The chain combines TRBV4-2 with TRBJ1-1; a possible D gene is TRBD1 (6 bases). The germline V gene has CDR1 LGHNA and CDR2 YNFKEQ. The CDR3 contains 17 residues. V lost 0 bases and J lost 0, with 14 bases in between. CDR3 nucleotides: TGTGCCAGCAGCCAAGATGTGATGGGGGCACTGAACACTGAAGCTTTCTTT. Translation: CASSQDVMGALNTEAFF.